This TCR beta chain was recorded in a study of cytomegalovirus exposure and HLA in healthy donors. Study results and caveats: Researchers reported in a later analysis that a missense DCLRE1C variant was tied to TCR beta V- and J-gene trimming. It was likely that a cluster of highly shared sequence variants was a sequencing artifact.

The PCR had 60 Vbeta and 13 Jbeta primers. In the original workflow: In a later analysis, the count reached about 80 million unique TCR beta chains, with around 11 million shared. Produced via immunoSEQ multiplex PCR; TCRdb's table is partial and in-frame only. V and J calls and clone size come straight from that table; D and trimming were deduced from the DNA. The repertoire holds around 150,000 clones, with about 80% as singletons. Turning to this clone: Its antigen is unknown.

Material for sequencing was PBMCs. This TCR was recovered from a man aged 40-49 years in good health and CMV-seropositive.

CDR3 region: CASSWTGAHSPLHF. The DNA of the CDR3 is TGTGCCAGCAGTTGGACAGGTGCCCATTCACCCCTCCACTTT. The chain joins TRBV27 to TRBJ1-6; 7 bases are a match to TRBD1. CDR3 length: 14 residues. Per germline, CDR1 MNHEY and CDR2 SMNVEV (reference sequence). With 4 bases clipped from V and 8 bases from J, the junction kept 5 bases outside the gene matches.